The TCR beta chain under discussion was sequenced for a study of blood T cell repertoires in COVID-19. Data came from immunoSEQ multiplex PCR; TCRdb stores just in-frame clones and leaves some out. The sample holds roughly 260,000 clones; 80% to 90% are singletons and the top ten take 2% to 2.5%. The CDR3 is 15 amino acids. V dropped 3 bases and J dropped 10 bases, with 18 bases sitting between them. The germline V gene has CDR1 SGHTA and CDR2 FQGNSA. The sample was peripheral blood. The TCR originated in a woman between 45 and 60 years old with acute or convalescent COVID-19. V and J are TRBV7-2 and TRBJ1-4; the D is unclear. The CDR3 reads CASSFRREDEGKLFF. The CDR3 DNA reads as TGTGCCAGCAGCTTCCGACGTGAAGACGAGGGAAAACTGTTTTTT. The entire variable domain, with the rest obtained from reference TRBV7-2 and TRBJ1-4, is as follows: GAGVSQSPSNKVTEKGKDVELRCDPISGHTALYWYRQSLGQGLEFLIYFQGNSAPDKSGLPSDRFSAERTGGSVSTLTIQRTQQEDSAVYLCASSFRREDEGKLFFGSGTQLSVL.